Each of the 23 T cell receptor beta chains below was sequenced from the same sample in a study of tumor-infiltrating lymphocytes in primary liver carcinoma. TCR beta cDNA was reverse-transcribed from 450 to 500 ng of total RNA. The reaction used a constant-region primer and ProtoScript II reverse transcriptase. A slightly modified ARM-PCR protocol with three nested multiplex PCR rounds produced these TCR beta libraries. For 10 cycles apiece, the opening two PCR rounds ran with TRBV1-TRBV30 forward primers and a C-beta reverse primer. TCRdb redid the calling of the multiplex PCR reads with MiXCR, one entry per CDR3 protein. Of 250,000 to 350,000 distinct CDR3 sequences in the sample, more than 55% were seen once. They got blood RNA out of unsorted whole blood and also pulled out germline DNA. The specimen sequenced was peripheral blood. Receptors were obtained from a woman aged 25-40 years with primary liver carcinoma and hepatitis B virus infection.

This clonotype was recorded at least ten times. The chain carries TRBV11-2 and TRBJ2-1, with D hard to call. The germline V gene has CDR1 SGHAT and CDR2 FQNNGV. The CDR3 spans 12 residues. V was clipped by 2 bases and J by 5 bases, with 4 bases between them. The CDR3 loop reads CASSLRDNEQFF. The CDR3 bases are TGTGCCAGCAGCTTACGGGACAATGAGCAGTTCTTC.

This clonotype came up a few times. The rearrangement links TRBV6-5 to TRBJ2-5; a possible D gene is TRBD1 (6 bases). V dropped 11 bases and J dropped 3 bases, with 16 bases sitting between them. Germline CDR1 reads MNHEY; CDR2 reads SVGAGI. This CDR3 is built from 13 residues. In DNA form, the CDR3 reads TGTGCCGGAGTCCAGGCAGGGGAAGAGACCCAGTACTTC. It is translated as CAGVQAGEETQYF.

The CDR3 coding sequence is TGCGCCAGCAGCCACCCTAAGAATTCACCCCTCCACTTT. It yields the protein CASSHPKNSPLHF. The chain carries TRBV4-1 and TRBJ1-6; D not certain. The CDR3 consists of 13 residues. The germline V gene has CDR1 MGHRA and CDR2 YSYEKL. V lost 3 bases and J 7 bases, leaving 7 bases between the germline ends.

A remark on this clonotype: The junction does not match germline at one end; this may be a read error. The chain recombines TRBV6-5 with TRBJ1-1; no reliable D call. Germline-derived CDR1 and CDR2 are MNHEY and SVGAGI. The CDR3 extends over 12 amino acids. Written as DNA, the CDR3 is TGTGGCAGCAGTTATAGTGGCACTGAAGCTTTCTTT. Translated, it gives CGSSYSGTEAFF.

Worth noting for this clonotype: A read error is possible here, since a much larger clone lies one base away. The DNA is left out, because the CDR3 cannot be placed on it with certainty; the CDR3 is given as TCRdb lists it. This chain links TRBV29-1 with TRBJ2-2; the table's D call TRBD1 went unverified against the DNA. Germline assignment: CDR1 SQVTM and CDR2 ANQGSEA. The CDR3 is 13 amino acids long, termini counted. This chain's CDR3 is CSVARGNTGELLF.

The J gene is TRBJ1-6, the V gene TRBV4-2; D remains unclear. This CDR3 spans 17 amino acids. Per germline, CDR1 LGHNA and CDR2 YNFKEQ. V dropped 2 bases and J dropped 11 bases, with 22 bases sitting between them. DNA of the CDR3: TGTGCCAGCAGCCAAATCAGACCGGGGTATATCTCTCCACCCCTCCACTTT. Protein: CASSQIRPGYISPPLHF.

V is TRBV30 and J is TRBJ1-2; 9 bases line up with TRBD1. Unmatched junction bases numbered 10, after V lost 3 bases and J lost 8 bases. The CDR3 sequence is 14 residues long. Germline values: CDR1 GTSNPN, CDR2 SVGIG (reference sequence). The CDR3 DNA sequence: TGTGCCTGGAGGGATACAGGGGGCGGCGGCGGCTACACCTTC. It encodes CAWRDTGGGGGYTF.

On this clonotype itself: One end of the junction is discordant with germline, which a read error may explain. The chain couples TRBV11-2 to TRBJ2-3; no clear D. CDR1 and CDR2 from the germline V gene are SGHAT and FQNNGV. This CDR3 region has 12 residues. The CDR3 reads CVSRRKTDMQYF. The DNA for the CDR3 is TGTGTCAGCAGGCGGAAAACAGATATGCAGTATTTT. The variable domain in full, with the rest retrieved from reference TRBV11-2 and TRBJ2-3, is EAGVAQSPRYKIIEKRQSVAFWCNPISGHATLYWYQQILGQGPKLLIQFQNNGVVDDSQLPKDRFSAERLKGVDSTLKIQPAKLEDSAVYLCVSRRKTDMQYFGPGTRLTVL.

This clonotype was observed at least ten times. The chain employs TRBV6-5 and TRBJ2-5; 8 positions match TRBD1. The length of the CDR3 is 14 residues. CDR1 MNHEY and CDR2 SVGAGI come from the germline V gene. V dropped 2 bases and J dropped 7; count of bases not matched to a gene: 6. CDR3 in DNA: TGTGCCAGCAGTTACCAACAGGGGGGTTCGACCCAGTACTTC. Protein: CASSYQQGGSTQYF.

The rearrangement uses TRBV12-5 and TRBJ2-2; 10 positions match TRBD2. The V segment lost 6 bases and the J segment 7 bases; nucleotides outside the gene matches: 11. Germline CDR1 LGHNT, CDR2 FRNRAP. The CDR3 has 16 amino acids. CDR3: CASGPVTSGYHGELFF. The CDR3 bases are TGTGCTAGTGGCCCTGTGACTAGCGGGTACCACGGGGAGCTGTTTTTT.

Concerning this clonotype: Without the conserved terminal phenylalanine or tryptophan, this CDR3 likely stems from a read error. This chain uses TRBV6-2 or TRBV6-3 with TRBJ2-7; 7 nucleotides match TRBD2. Germline values: CDR1 MNHEY, CDR2 SVGEGT. CDR3 size: 14 residues. V trimming: 7 bases; J trimming: 1 base; junction bases outside the gene matches: 7. The CDR3 here is CASKSGAVSYEQYL. In nucleotides, the CDR3 is TGTGCCAGCAAAAGCGGGGCCGTGTCCTACGAGCAGTACCTC.

To note about this clonotype: One end of the junction is discordant with germline, which a read error may explain. The rearrangement joins TRBV12-3 or TRBV12-4 to TRBJ2-7; tentative D call: TRBD2 (5 bases). The CDR3 has 14 amino acids. This chain's CDR3 is CASRERNSSYGQYF. DNA of the CDR3: TGTGCCAGCAGAGAGCGGAACAGCTCCTACGGGCAGTACTTC.

As concerns this clonotype: It is likely a read error, because the conserved phenylalanine at the end of the CDR3 is missing. V and J are TRBV4-3 and TRBJ1-6; tentative D call: TRBD1 (5 bases). CDR1 is LGHNA, CDR2 YSLEER, per germline. The length of the CDR3 is 16 residues. With 0 bases removed from V and 3 bases from J, the gap between germline ends came to 9 bases. The CDR3 DNA reads as TGCGCCAGCAGCCAAGATGGACATATCTATAATTCACCCCTCCACTTA. Translating gives CASSQDGHIYNSPLHL.

For this clonotype: Sequence at one end of the junction differs from germline and may be a read error. The chain links TRBV11-2 to TRBJ1-2, with TRBD1 identical over 7 bases. Germline V lookup: CDR1 SGHAT, CDR2 FQNNGV. This CDR3 contains 15 residues. The CDR3 nucleotides read TGTGCTAGCAGCTTAGGCGAAGGGGGCTGGTATGGCTACACCTTC. Protein sequence: CASSLGEGGWYGYTF.

This clonotype was counted at least ten times. This rearrangement joins TRBV11-2 to TRBJ2-2; D perhaps matches TRBD1 (6 bases). This CDR3 contains 16 residues. Trimming took 4 bases from V and 4 from J, leaving 16 bases between them. Germline-derived CDR1 and CDR2 are SGHAT and FQNNGV. CDR3: CASSSMAGAGTGELFF. The CDR3 DNA sequence: TGTGCCAGCAGCTCAATGGCAGGGGCTGGCACCGGGGAGCTGTTTTTT.

This clonotype came up a few times. The chain recombines TRBV29-1 with TRBJ2-5, with 9 bases lining up with TRBD2. The CDR3 has 14 residues. Germline V gives CDR1 SQVTM, CDR2 ANQGSEA. J lost 5 bases, V lost 4 bases, and 8 bases had no gene match. The CDR3 DNA reads as TGCAGCGTTGCAATAGCGGGAGTTCTCGAGACCCAGTACTTC. Its protein product is CSVAIAGVLETQYF.

Details on this clonotype: The germline gene is not matched at one end of the junction; a read error may be the cause. The chain uses TRBV6-1 and TRBJ2-1; D is perhaps TRBD1 or TRBD2 (5 bases each). The CDR3 length is 16 residues. Germline CDR1 and CDR2: MNHNS and SASEGT. CDR3 nucleotides: TGTGCCAGCTTCGACCAAAGGGGACGGCTCGACAATGAGCAGCTCTTC. Translating it yields CASFDQRGRLDNEQLF.

The gene calls are TRBV12-3 or TRBV12-4 and TRBJ1-4; 11 nucleotides line up with TRBD1. The CDR3 consists of 17 residues. J was trimmed by 3 bases and V by 8 bases; bases with no gene match: 11. CDR3 region: CASGDRDRGLANEKLFF. The CDR3 DNA sequence: TGTGCCAGCGGGGACCGGGACAGGGGGTTGGCTAATGAAAAACTGTTTTTT.

The V and J genes are TRBV5-6 and TRBJ2-1, with TRBD1 as a possible D gene (6 bases). CDR3 size: 17 residues. The V and J ends lost 1 base and 6 bases respectively, with 20 bases between them. Germline V gene data show CDR1 as SGHDT and CDR2 as YYEEEE. The CDR3 loop reads CASSLRHSGTLGNEQFF. The CDR3 coding sequence is TGTGCCAGCAGCTTGCGACACTCGGGGACACTGGGCAATGAGCAGTTCTTC.

The chain links TRBV6-2 or TRBV6-3 to TRBJ2-5; TRBD1 aligns across 9 bases. The V gene end was trimmed by 7 bases and the J gene end by 4 bases; junction bases not matched to a gene: 4. The CDR3 spans 13 residues. CDR1 MNHEY and CDR2 SVGEGT come from the germline V gene. The CDR3 nucleotides are TGTGCCAGCAAGCGACAGGGGGGAGAGACCCAGTACTTC. This encodes CASKRQGGETQYF.

This clonotype showed up just a few times. The chain links TRBV4-1 to TRBJ2-3, with D possibly being TRBD2 (6 bases). CDR1 MGHRA and CDR2 YSYEKL come from the germline V gene. Trimming stripped 3 bases from V and 4 bases from J, with 11 bases between. The CDR3 extends over 14 amino acids. The CDR3 nucleotides read TGCGCCAGCAGCCATGGCGGGAAAGCAGATACGCAGTATTTT. Protein sequence: CASSHGGKADTQYF.

The CDR3 region has the DNA TGTGCCAGCAGCTTGGTAGGGACTAGCGGGAGGGAGACCCAGTACTTC. Translating gives CASSLVGTSGRETQYF. This sequence joins TRBV5-4 and TRBJ2-5, with 15 positions matching TRBD2. Per germline, CDR1 SGHNT and CDR2 YYREEE (reference sequence). The CDR3 totals 16 residues. The trim removed 0 bases at V and 5 bases at J, leaving 2 bases unmatched.

This clonotype has more than one count but fewer than ten. The rearrangement uses TRBV5-1 and TRBJ2-3; D unclear. CDR1 is SGHRS, CDR2 YFSETQ, per germline. V lost 0 bases, J lost 2 bases, and 4 bases lay in between. This CDR3 has 13 amino acids. The CDR3 loop reads CASSLGATDTQYF. The CDR3 DNA sequence: TGCGCCAGCAGCTTGGGGGCCACAGATACGCAGTATTTT.